The clone carrying this T cell receptor beta chain was counted between two and nine times. The data belong to a study of T cell changes during pregnancy in multiple sclerosis. The method was immunoSEQ multiplex PCR; TCRdb's version includes in-frame clones alone and lacks a portion of them. The sample yields roughly 100,000 clones, under 95% seen once. Trimming stripped 0 bases from V and 4 bases from J, with 9 bases between. Germline V gene lookup returns CDR1 SQVTM and CDR2 ANQGSEA. There are 13 residues in the CDR3. Specimen: peripheral blood, collected after pregnancy. This receptor was taken from a female donor with multiple sclerosis, enrolled in a pregnancy study. The gene calls are TRBV29-1 and TRBJ1-1; D unresolved. The CDR3 coding sequence is TGCAGCGTTGAAGATAACAGAAGCACTGAAGCTTTCTTT. Protein: CSVEDNRSTEAFF.